This TCR beta chain was found in a study of cytomegalovirus exposure and HLA in healthy donors. Study-wide results and caveats: Previously analyzed data showed that most TCR beta V segments were productive at a frequency of about 87% or about 30%.

In this sample, this clone turned up a few times. Its specificity is not known. PCR used 60 Vbeta primers and 13 Jbeta primers. TCRdb's table, derived via immunoSEQ multiplex PCR, lists solely in-frame clones and lacks some. The sample yields approximately 75,000 clones, 66% seen once. Germline CDR1 SNHLY, CDR2 FYNNEI. V was clipped by 5 bases and J by 6 bases; unmatched bases: 12. The CDR3 sequence is 16 residues long. This chain joins TRBV2 and TRBJ2-2, with 7 bases that match TRBD1. Sequences were obtained from PBMCs. This sequence was found in a man aged 40-55 years in good health and CMV-seropositive. The CDR3 is CASSPDRVGVAGELFF. The CDR3 DNA follows: TGTGCCAGCAGTCCAGACAGGGTCGGGGTGGCCGGGGAGCTGTTTTTT.